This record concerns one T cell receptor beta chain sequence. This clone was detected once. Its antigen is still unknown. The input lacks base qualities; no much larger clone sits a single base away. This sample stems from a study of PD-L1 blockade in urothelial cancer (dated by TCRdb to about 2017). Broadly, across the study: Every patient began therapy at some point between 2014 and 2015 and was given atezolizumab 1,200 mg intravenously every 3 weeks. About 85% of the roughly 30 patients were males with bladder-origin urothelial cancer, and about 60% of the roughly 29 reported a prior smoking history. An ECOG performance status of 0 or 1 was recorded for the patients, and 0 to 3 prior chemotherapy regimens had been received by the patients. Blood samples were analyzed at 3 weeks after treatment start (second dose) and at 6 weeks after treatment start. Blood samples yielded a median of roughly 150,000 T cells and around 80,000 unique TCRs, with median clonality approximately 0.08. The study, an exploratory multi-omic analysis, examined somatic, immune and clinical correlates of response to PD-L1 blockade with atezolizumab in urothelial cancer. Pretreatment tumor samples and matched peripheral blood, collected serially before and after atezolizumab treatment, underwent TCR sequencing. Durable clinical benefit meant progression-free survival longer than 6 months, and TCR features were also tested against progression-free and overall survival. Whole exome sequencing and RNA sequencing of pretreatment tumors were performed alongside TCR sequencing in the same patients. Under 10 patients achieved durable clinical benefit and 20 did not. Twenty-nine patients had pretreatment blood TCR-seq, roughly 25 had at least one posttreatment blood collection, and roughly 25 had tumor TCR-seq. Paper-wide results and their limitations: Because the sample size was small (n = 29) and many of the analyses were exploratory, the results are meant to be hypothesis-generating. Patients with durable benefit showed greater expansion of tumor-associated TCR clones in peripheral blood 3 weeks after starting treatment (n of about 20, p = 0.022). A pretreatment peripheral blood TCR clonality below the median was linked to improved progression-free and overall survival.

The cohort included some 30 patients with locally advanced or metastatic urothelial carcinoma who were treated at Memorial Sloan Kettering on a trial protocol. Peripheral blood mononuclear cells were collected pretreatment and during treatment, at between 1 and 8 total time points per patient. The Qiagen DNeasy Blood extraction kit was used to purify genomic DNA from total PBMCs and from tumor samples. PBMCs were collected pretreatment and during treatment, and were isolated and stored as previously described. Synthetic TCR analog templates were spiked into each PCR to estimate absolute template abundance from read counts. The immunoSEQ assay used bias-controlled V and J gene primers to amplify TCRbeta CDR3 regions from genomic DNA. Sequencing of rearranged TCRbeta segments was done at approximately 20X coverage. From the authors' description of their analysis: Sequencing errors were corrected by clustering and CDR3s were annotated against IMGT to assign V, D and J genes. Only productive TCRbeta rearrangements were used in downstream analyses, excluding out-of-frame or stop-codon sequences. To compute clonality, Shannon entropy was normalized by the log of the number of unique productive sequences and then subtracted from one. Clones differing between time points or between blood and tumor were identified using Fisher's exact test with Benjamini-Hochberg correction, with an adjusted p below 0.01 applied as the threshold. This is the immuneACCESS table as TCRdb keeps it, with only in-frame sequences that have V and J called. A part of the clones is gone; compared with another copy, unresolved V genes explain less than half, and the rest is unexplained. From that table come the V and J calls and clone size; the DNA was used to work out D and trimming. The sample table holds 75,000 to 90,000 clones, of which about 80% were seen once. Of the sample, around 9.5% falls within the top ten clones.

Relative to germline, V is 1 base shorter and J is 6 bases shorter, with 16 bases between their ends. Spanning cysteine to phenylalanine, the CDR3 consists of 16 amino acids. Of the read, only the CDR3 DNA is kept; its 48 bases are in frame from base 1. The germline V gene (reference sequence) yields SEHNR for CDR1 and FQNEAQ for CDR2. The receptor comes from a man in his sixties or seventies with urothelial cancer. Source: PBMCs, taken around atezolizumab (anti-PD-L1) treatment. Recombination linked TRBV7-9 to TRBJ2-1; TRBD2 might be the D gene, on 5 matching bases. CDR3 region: CASSLGWAGRGNEQFF. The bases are TGTGCCAGCAGCTTAGGGTGGGCGGGCCGGGGCAATGAGCAGTTCTTC.